Listed below are T cell receptor beta chains from one sample, sequenced in a study of siplizumab effects on memory and regulatory T cells. Here immunoSEQ multiplex PCR was the method, and the copy in TCRdb shows in-frame clones only, minus some. The top ten clones hold less than 0.4% of a sample with about 94,000 clones, around 94% of them seen once. The sample was non-Treg CD4+ T cells sorted from blood. The origin of the receptors is a human donor in good health. Both conserved end residues are part of each CDR3.

v_call	j_call	cdr3_aa
TRBV5-4	TRBJ1-2	CASRAGQNGYTF
TRBV5-6	TRBJ1-1	CASSLELGGRIREAFF
TRBV18	TRBJ1-5	CASSPQQGFSYSSQPQHF
TRBV6-5	TRBJ2-2	CASSQGGAGELFF
TRBV7-2	TRBJ1-3	CASSLGPLGLSGNTIYF
TRBV18	TRBJ1-2	CASSVREIYGYTF
TRBV4-1	TRBJ2-1	CASSQRLGDRGSGGFF
TRBV19	TRBJ2-5	CASSIRDSQETQYF
TRBV2	TRBJ2-1	CASRRETNEQFF
TRBV28	TRBJ2-7	CASSLWGLETFSEQYF
TRBV2	TRBJ1-4	CASSELGRMGEKLFF
TRBV5-1	TRBJ2-7	CASSPWSSGGAGHEQYF
TRBV6-5	TRBJ1-3	CASSYSAGAGNTIYF
TRBV29-1	TRBJ2-5	CSARRGLETQYF
TRBV4-3	TRBJ1-5	CASSQTPGQVPSPQHF
TRBV27	TRBJ2-6	CASSFEGLVSGANVLTF
TRBV6-5	TRBJ2-1	CASSLTSGGYNEQFF
TRBV5-4	TRBJ2-5	CASSSGREETQYF
TRBV11-2	TRBJ2-1	CASSSRTGENNEQFF
TRBV7-9	TRBJ2-6	CASGFGTGPSGANVLTF
TRBV18	TRBJ2-5	CASSPPQETQYF
TRBV30	TRBJ1-5	CAWSAGGGQPQHF
TRBV6-6	TRBJ2-2	CASSSGTSFTGELFF
TRBV18	TRBJ2-6	CASSPRPTADSGANVLTF
TRBV5-5	TRBJ1-2	CASSLDQGRSGYTF
TRBV19	TRBJ1-2	CASSINQGNYGYTF
TRBV25-1	TRBJ1-1	CASSERRAGTLNTEAFF
TRBV4-1	TRBJ2-7	CASSHLHWTSDEQYF
TRBV11-2	TRBJ2-1	CASSPSYEQFF
TRBV9	TRBJ1-2	CASSFLDNGHGYTF
TRBV7-9	TRBJ2-5	CASSLAGETQYF
TRBV6-5	TRBJ1-1	CASSSVLAGTEAFF
TRBV21-1	TRBJ2-4	CASSKGSSLGLAKNIQYF
TRBV13	TRBJ2-1	CASSPREGRYNEQFF
TRBV5-1	TRBJ2-2	CASSDRTGAGELFF
TRBV2	TRBJ2-1	CASSEVRGAYNEQFF
TRBV10-2	TRBJ1-4	CASRVGGGEKLFF
TRBV7-6	TRBJ2-2	CASSLAGTVNTGELFF
TRBV6-4	TRBJ2-1	CASSDLLAGGPEFF
TRBV14	TRBJ2-3	CASSQDLGQGADTQYF
TRBV15	TRBJ1-5	CATSTAPGASNQPQHF
TRBV30	TRBJ1-5	CAWSGGGNQPQHF
TRBV13	TRBJ2-5	CASSNRRGGETQYF
TRBV9	TRBJ2-2	CASSVGTTTGELFF
TRBV6-6	TRBJ1-3	CASSSPGSSGNTIYF
TRBV5-1	TRBJ2-5	CASHGETQYF
TRBV2	TRBJ2-7	CASSAYTGGYEQYF
TRBV6-5	TRBJ2-7	CASSYGGTGVYEQYF
TRBV7-2	TRBJ1-5	CASSLSPGPQHF
TRBV19	TRBJ1-3	CASSIEWERGNTIYF
TRBV5-4	TRBJ1-4	CASSLEGDPNEKLFF
TRBV6-1	TRBJ2-7	CASRDRGLPYEQYF
TRBV5-1	TRBJ1-3	CASSLVGESGNTIYF
TRBV27	TRBJ2-1	CASSSGGRHMGEQFF
TRBV10-3	TRBJ1-6	CAISLQGEDSPLHF
TRBV6-5	TRBJ2-3	CASSSLVSPDTQYF
TRBV19	TRBJ2-7	CASSIGTGESYEQYF
TRBV21-1	TRBJ2-5	CASSKEGTGGFETQYF